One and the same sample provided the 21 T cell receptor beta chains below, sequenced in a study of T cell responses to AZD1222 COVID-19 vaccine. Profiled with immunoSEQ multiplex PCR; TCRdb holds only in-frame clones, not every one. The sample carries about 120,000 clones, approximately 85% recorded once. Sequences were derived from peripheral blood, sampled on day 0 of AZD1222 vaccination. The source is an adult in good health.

Written as DNA, the CDR3 is TGTGCCAGCAGTGAAGCCGGGACAGGGTCTGGGCCCCAGCATTTT. This sequence encodes CASSEAGTGSGPQHF. The chain couples TRBV2 to TRBJ1-5; the match to TRBD1 covers 9 bases. V was pared by 0 bases and J by 9 bases, with 6 bases of the junction left unmatched. Germline CDR1 reads SNHLY; CDR2 reads FYNNEI. The CDR3 has 15 residues. Complete variable domain (other parts from reference TRBV2 and TRBJ1-5): EPEVTQTPSHQVTQMGQEVILRCVPISNHLYFYWYRQILGQKVEFLVSFYNNEISEKSEIFDDQFSVERPDGSNFTLKIRSTKLEDSAMYFCASSEAGTGSGPQHFGDGTRLSIL.

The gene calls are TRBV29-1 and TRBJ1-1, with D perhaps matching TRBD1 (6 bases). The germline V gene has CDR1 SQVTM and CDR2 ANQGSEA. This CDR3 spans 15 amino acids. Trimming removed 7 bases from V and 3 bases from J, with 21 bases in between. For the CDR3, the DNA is TGCAGCGCCGATAGGGGGGGGGCCTGGGACACTGAAGCTTTCTTT. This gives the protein CSADRGGAWDTEAFF.

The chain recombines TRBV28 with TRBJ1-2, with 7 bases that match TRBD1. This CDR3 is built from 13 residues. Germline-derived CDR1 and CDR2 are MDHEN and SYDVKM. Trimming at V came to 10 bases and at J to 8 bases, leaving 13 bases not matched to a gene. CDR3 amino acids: CATLAGGRVGYTF. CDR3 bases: TGTGCCACCCTGGCAGGGGGTCGGGTCGGCTACACCTTC.

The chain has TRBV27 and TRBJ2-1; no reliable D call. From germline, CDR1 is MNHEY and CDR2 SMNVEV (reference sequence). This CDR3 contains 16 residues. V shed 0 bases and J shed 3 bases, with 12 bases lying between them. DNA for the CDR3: TGTGCCAGCAGTTTATCGGCCCGCCTTGGCTACAATGAGCAGTTCTTC. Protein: CASSLSARLGYNEQFF.

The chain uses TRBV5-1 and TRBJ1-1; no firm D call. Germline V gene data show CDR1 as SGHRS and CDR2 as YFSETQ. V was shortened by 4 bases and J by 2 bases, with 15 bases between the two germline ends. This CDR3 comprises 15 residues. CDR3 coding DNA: TGCGCCAGCAGCCCTCGGGCAGGTGAAAACACTGAAGCTTTCTTT. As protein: CASSPRAGENTEAFF.

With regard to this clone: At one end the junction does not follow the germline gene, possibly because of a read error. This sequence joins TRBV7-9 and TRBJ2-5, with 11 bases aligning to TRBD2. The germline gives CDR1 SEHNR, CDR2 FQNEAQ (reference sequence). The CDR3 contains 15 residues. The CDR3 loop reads CASSLAGGPLETQYF. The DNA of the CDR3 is TGTGCCAGCAGTTTAGCGGGAGGGCCGCTCGAGACCCAGTACTTC.

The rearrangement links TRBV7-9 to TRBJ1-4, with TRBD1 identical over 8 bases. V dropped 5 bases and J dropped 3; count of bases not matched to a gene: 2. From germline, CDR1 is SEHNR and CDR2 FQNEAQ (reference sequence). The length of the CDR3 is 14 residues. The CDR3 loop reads CASSHRGSNEKLFF. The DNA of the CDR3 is TGTGCCAGCAGCCACAGGGGGTCTAATGAAAAACTGTTTTTT.

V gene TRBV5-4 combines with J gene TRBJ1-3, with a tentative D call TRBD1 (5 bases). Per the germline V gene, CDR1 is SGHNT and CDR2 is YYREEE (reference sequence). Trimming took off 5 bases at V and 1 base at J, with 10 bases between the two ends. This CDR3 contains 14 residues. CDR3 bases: TGTGCCAGCAGGGGACCCTCATCTGGAAACACCATATATTTT. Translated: CASRGPSSGNTIYF.

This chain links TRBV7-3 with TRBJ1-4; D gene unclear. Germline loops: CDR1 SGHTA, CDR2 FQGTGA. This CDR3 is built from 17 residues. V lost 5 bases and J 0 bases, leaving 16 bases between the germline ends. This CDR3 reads CASSQPPLGPTNEKLFF. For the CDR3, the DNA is TGTGCCAGCAGCCAACCGCCGTTAGGGCCAACTAATGAAAAACTGTTTTTT.

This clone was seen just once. Here the CDR3 reads CASRSTVSRTEAFF. Here the CDR3 DNA reads TGTGCCAGCAGATCGACAGTTTCCAGGACTGAAGCTTTCTTT. V usage is TRBV2 and J usage is TRBJ1-1, with D possibly being TRBD1 (5 bases). The germline V gene encodes CDR1 SNHLY and CDR2 FYNNEI. CDR3 length: 14 residues. Trimming removed 6 bases at V and 5 bases at J, with 16 bases between. Full variable domain (outside the CDR3, taken from reference TRBV2 and TRBJ1-1): EPEVTQTPSHQVTQMGQEVILRCVPISNHLYFYWYRQILGQKVEFLVSFYNNEISEKSEIFDDQFSVERPDGSNFTLKIRSTKLEDSAMYFCASRSTVSRTEAFFGQGTRLTVV.

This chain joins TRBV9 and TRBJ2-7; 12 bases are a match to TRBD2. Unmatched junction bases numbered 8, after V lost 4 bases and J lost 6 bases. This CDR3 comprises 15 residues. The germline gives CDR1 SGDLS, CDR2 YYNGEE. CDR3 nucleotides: TGTGCCAGCAGCCCCCACTCGGGACTAGCGGGCGAGCAGTACTTC. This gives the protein CASSPHSGLAGEQYF.

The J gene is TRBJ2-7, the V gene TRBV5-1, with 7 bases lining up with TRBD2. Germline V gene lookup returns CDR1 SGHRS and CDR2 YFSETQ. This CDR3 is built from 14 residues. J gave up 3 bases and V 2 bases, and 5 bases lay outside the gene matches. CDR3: CASSFAGESYEQYF. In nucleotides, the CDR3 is TGCGCCAGCAGCTTTGCGGGAGAGAGCTACGAGCAGTACTTC.

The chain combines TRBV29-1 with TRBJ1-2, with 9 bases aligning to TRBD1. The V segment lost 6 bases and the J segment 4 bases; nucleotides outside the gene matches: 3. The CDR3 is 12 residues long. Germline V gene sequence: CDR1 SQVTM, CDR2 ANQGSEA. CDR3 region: CSVEQGAYGYTF. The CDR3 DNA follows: TGCAGCGTGGAACAGGGGGCCTATGGCTACACCTTC.

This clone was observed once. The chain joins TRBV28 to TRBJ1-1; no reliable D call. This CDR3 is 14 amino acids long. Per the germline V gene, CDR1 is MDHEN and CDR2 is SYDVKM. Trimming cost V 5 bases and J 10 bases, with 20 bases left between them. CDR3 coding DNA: TGTGCCAGCAGTCCCTCGGGGAAGGTTCCTGCAGCTTTCTTT. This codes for CASSPSGKVPAAFF.

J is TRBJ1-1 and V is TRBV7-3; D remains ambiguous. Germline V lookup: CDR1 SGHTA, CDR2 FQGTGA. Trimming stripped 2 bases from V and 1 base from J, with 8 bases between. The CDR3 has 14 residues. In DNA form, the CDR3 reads TGTGCCAGCAGCTTATCCGCGGAGAACACTGAAGCTTTCTTT. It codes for CASSLSAENTEAFF. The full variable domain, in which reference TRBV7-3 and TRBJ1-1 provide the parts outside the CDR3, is GAGVSQTPSNKVTEKGKYVELRCDPISGHTALYWYRQSLGQGPEFLIYFQGTGAADDSGLPNDRFFAVRPEGSVSTLKIQRTERGDSAVYLCASSLSAENTEAFFGQGTRLTVV.

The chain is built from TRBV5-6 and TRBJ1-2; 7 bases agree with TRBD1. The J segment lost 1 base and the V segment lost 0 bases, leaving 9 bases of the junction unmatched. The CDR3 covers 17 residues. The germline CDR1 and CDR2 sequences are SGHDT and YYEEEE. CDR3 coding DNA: TGTGCCAGCAGCTTGGGACAGGGTTGGGGGATTAACTATGGCTACACCTTC. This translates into CASSLGQGWGINYGYTF.

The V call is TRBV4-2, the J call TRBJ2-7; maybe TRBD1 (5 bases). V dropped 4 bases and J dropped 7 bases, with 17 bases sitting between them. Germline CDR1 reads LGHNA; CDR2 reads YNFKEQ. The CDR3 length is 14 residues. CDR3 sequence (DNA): TGTGCCAGCAGCCTTGAACCCAGGGCTGAGGAGCAGTACTTC. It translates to CASSLEPRAEEQYF.

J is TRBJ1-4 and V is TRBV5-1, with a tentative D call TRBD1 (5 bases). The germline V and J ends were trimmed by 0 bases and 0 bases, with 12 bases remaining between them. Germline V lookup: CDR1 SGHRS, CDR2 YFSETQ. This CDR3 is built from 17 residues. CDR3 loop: CASSLDGRATTNEKLFF. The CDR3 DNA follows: TGCGCCAGCAGCTTGGATGGCAGGGCTACAACTAATGAAAAACTGTTTTTT.

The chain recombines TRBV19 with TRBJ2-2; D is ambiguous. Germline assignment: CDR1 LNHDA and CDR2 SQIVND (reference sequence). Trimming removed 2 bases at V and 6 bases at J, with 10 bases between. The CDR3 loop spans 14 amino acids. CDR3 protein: CASSIFGVAGELFF. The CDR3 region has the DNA TGTGCCAGTAGTATATTTGGGGTCGCCGGGGAGCTGTTTTTT.

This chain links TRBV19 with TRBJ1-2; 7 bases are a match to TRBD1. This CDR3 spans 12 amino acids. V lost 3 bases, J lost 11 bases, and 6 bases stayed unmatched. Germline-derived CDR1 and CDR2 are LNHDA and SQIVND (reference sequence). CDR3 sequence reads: CASSIGQALYTF. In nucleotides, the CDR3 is TGTGCCAGTAGTATCGGACAGGCCCTTTACACCTTC.

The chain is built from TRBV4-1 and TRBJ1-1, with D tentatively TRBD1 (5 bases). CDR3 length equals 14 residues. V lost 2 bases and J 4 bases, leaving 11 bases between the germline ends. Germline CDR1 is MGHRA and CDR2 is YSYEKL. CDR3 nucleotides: TGCGCCAGCAGCCAAAGTCTGGGGGGCACTGAAGCTTTCTTT. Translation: CASSQSLGGTEAFF.